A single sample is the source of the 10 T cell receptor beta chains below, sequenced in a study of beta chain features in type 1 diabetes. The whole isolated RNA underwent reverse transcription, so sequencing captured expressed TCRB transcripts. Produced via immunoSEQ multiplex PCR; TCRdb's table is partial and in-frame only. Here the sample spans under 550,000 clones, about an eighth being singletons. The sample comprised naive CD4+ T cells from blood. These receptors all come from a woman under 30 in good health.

DNA of the CDR3: TGTGCCAGCAGCCTTCAGACTAGCGGATCCTACGAGCAGTACTTC. Protein product: CASSLQTSGSYEQYF. This sequence joins TRBV7-2 and TRBJ2-7; 9 nucleotides line up with TRBD2. The germline gives CDR1 SGHTA, CDR2 FQGNSA. This CDR3 spans 15 amino acids. Trimming cost V 5 bases and J 1 base; bases outside gene matches: 6.

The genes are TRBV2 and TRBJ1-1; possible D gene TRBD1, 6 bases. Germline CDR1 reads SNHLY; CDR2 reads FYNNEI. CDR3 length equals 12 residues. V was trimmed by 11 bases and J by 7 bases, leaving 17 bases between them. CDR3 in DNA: TGTGCCCCAAGGGCAGGGGCGGGTGAAGCTTTCTTT. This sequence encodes CAPRAGAGEAFF.

The CDR3 DNA follows: TGTGCCAGCAGACTACGGACTAGCGGGACGAATGAGCAGTTCTTC. It is translated as CASRLRTSGTNEQFF. The chain uses TRBV2 and TRBJ2-1; 12 nucleotides line up with TRBD2. The germline CDR1 and CDR2 sequences are SNHLY and FYNNEI. Unmatched junction bases numbered 7, after V lost 6 bases and J lost 7 bases. The CDR3 sequence is 15 residues long.

CDR3: CSVDSGGTYNEQFF. For the CDR3, the DNA is TGCAGCGTAGATAGCGGGGGGACCTACAATGAGCAGTTCTTC. The chain joins TRBV29-1 to TRBJ2-1; 10 positions agree with TRBD2. The CDR3 runs to 14 residues. The junction had 4 bases not matched to a gene; V was cut back by 6 bases and J by 2 bases. Germline loops: CDR1 SQVTM, CDR2 ANQGSEA.

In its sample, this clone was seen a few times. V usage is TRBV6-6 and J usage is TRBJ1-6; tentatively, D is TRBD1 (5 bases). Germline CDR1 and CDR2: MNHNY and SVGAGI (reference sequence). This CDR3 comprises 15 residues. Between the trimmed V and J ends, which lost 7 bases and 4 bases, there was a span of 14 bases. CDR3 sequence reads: CASTDRGAYNSPLHF. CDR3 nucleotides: TGTGCCAGCACCGACAGAGGGGCTTATAATTCACCCCTCCACTTT.

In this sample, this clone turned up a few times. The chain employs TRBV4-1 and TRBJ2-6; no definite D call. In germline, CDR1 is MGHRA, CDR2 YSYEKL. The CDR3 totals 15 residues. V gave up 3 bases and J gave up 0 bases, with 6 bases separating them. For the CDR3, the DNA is TGCGCCAGCAGCCATTCCTTCTCTGGGGCCAACGTCCTGACTTTC. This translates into CASSHSFSGANVLTF.

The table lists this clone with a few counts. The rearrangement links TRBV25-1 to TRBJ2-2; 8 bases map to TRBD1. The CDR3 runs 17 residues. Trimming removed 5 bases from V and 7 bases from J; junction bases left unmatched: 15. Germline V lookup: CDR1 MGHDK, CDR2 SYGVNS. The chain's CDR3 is CASSSPARTGWYGELFF. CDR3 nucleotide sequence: TGTGCCAGCAGTAGCCCCGCGAGGACAGGGTGGTACGGGGAGCTGTTTTTT.

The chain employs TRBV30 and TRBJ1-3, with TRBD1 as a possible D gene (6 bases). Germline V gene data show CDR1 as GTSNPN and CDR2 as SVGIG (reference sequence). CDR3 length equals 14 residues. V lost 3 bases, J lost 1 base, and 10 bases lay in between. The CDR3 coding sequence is TGTGCCTGGAGCATAGGGGGTTCTGGAAACACCATATATTTT. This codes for CAWSIGGSGNTIYF.

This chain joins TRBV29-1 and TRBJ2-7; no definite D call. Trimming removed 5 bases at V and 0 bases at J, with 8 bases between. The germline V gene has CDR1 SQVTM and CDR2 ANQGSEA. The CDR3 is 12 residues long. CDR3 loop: CSVRIRSYEQYF. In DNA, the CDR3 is TGCAGCGTTCGCATTCGCTCCTACGAGCAGTACTTC.

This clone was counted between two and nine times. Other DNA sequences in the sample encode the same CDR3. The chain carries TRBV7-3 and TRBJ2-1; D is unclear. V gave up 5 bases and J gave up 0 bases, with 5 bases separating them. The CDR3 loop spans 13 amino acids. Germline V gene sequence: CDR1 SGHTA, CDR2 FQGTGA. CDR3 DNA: TGTGCCAGCAGCCCTAGCTCCTACAATGAGCAGTTCTTC. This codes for CASSPSSYNEQFF.